This T cell receptor beta chain is drawn from a study of blood T cell repertoires in COVID-19 (dated by TCRdb to between 2020 and 2021). In the study overall: Collaborator samples came from the United States, Italy and Spain and covered acute and convalescent phases of COVID-19. Nearly every sample came with metadata listing a de-identified subject ID, COVID-19 status, age in years and sex. Where HLA class I and class II types were available, the types were taken from metadata supplied by the sample provider, not from assay-based typing. The samples were drawn from the first 160 participants of the ongoing ImmuneRACE study and from over a thousand subjects provided by 6 global collaborators. The dataset comprised deeply sampled blood TCRbeta repertoires from subjects exposed to, actively infected with, or recovered from COVID-19. The material from the prospective study consisted of cDNA or gDNA derived from T cells, B-cell-depleted T cells, or PBMCs. The repertoires were released in a freely available public database intended as a resource for research on the immune response to SARS-CoV-2.

What the study reported, not specific to this receptor: Clinical and demographic metadata were provided uncurated, with the amount varying by source and participant.

TCRbeta CDR3 regions were amplified from genomic DNA by means of the immunoSEQ Assay, a bias-controlled multiplex PCR. The authors processed their data as follows. The number of nucleated cells in each sample was estimated by amplification of reference gene primers within the assay. To quantify the absolute abundance of each unique TCRbeta CDR3 rearrangement, sequence reads were collapsed and filtered. For each sample, productive Simpson clonality was calculated as the square root of Simpson's diversity index across productive rearrangements. As stored in TCRdb, this immuneACCESS dataset retains in-frame rearrangements with V and J assigned. A fraction of the clones does not appear; measured against another copy, unresolved V genes explain less than half of the discrepancy, and the remainder lacks a known reason. That table is the source of V, J and clone size, and D and trimming were worked out from the DNA. This sample comprises some 130,000 clones, about four fifths of them detected only once. The biggest ten clones account for more than 15% of the sample.

Whole blood was collected in K2EDTA tubes by collaborating institutions according to the institutions' own protocols. For TCRbeta analysis, collaborator samples were shipped as frozen whole blood, as isolated PBMCs, or as DNA extracted from either sample type. Details on this clone: Its antigen is currently not known. There are no base qualities to consult, and no much larger clone falls within one base.

CDR1 and CDR2 are drawn from the germline V gene (reference sequence): LGHDT, YNNKEL. The CDR3 covers 14 residues, taking in both the cysteine and the phenylalanine. Only CDR3 DNA remains: 42 bases, in frame from the first base. V was cut back by 0 bases and J by 3 bases, leaving a gap of 7 bases between them. The specimen sequenced was peripheral blood. The rearranged segments are TRBV3-1 (or the pseudogene TRBV3-2) and TRBJ2-3; TRBD1 is a possible D gene, resting on 6 matching bases. This receptor was obtained from a man older than 75 with acute or convalescent COVID-19. Read as DNA, the sequence is TGTGCCAGCAGCCAAGAGGACAGAACAGATACGCAGTATTTT. Its translation is CASSQEDRTDTQYF.